A selection of T cell receptor beta chains follows, all from one sample in a study of blood T cell repertoires in COVID-19. The assay was immunoSEQ multiplex PCR, and TCRdb's table has in-frame clones only and misses some. The sample carries roughly 100,000 clones, about 86% recorded once. The specimen was peripheral blood. The origin of the receptors is a human donor in a cohort sampled during active COVID-19. The CDR3 runs from the conserved cysteine through the conserved F or W. The order of the fields is V gene, D gene, J gene, clone size, CDR3 DNA, CDR3 protein. A D gene is named only where the DNA matches it firmly. Clone sizes are given selectively: once, few, many, or a class where the clone is expanded.

V: TRBV27
D: .
J: TRBJ1-5
size: .
DNA: TGTGCCAGCAGGCCGCAGGGTAAGGAGCAGCCCCAGCATTTT
CDR3: CASRPQGKEQPQHF

V: TRBV18
D: TRBD2
J: TRBJ2-7
size: .
DNA: TGTGCCAGCTCACTTGGACTAGCGGGGACCTCCTACGAGCAGTACTTC
CDR3: CASSLGLAGTSYEQYF

V: TRBV6-4
D: .
J: TRBJ2-1
size: .
DNA: TGTGCCAGCAGTAGGCTAGCTTCCCAGTCCGCCAGCAATGAGCAGTTCTTC
CDR3: CASSRLASQSASNEQFF

V: TRBV6-5
D: .
J: TRBJ1-2
size: .
DNA: TGTGCCAGCGTCAACTCACGAGGCGGCTACACCTTC
CDR3: CASVNSRGGYTF

V: TRBV4-2
D: TRBD2
J: TRBJ2-7
size: .
DNA: TGTGCCAGCAGCCGCGGAATAGCGGGAGGGGTTTACGAGCAGTACTTC
CDR3: CASSRGIAGGVYEQYF

V: TRBV5-1
D: TRBD1
J: TRBJ2-2
size: .
DNA: TGCGCCAGCAGCTCCCGACCGGGACAGGGTATCACCGGGGAGCTGTTTTTT
CDR3: CASSSRPGQGITGELFF

V: TRBV27
D: .
J: TRBJ1-1
size: .
DNA: TGTGCCAGTACCCTGCGGGAGGGAACTGAAGCTTTCTTT
CDR3: CASTLREGTEAFF

V: TRBV1
D: .
J: TRBJ2-7
size: .
DNA: TGCACCAGCAGCCAACGACCCGGGACTAGCGGCACGGAGCAGTACTTC
CDR3: CTSSQRPGTSGTEQYF

V: TRBV12-3/TRBV12-4
D: .
J: TRBJ1-1
size: .
DNA: TGTGCCAGCAATACAGGGATTAGTATTAAAGCTTTCTTT
CDR3: CASNTGISIKAFF

V: TRBV18
D: TRBD1
J: TRBJ2-4
size: .
DNA: TGTGCCAGCTCACCACCGGTAGGGGGCCTAGCCAAAAACATTCAGTACTTC
CDR3: CASSPPVGGLAKNIQYF

V: TRBV18
D: .
J: TRBJ2-7
size: .
DNA: TGTGCCAGCTCACCACCGAGGCCTCCCTACGAGCAGTACTTC
CDR3: CASSPPRPPYEQYF

V: TRBV5-4
D: TRBD2
J: TRBJ2-3
size: .
DNA: TGTGCCAGCAGCTTGCGGGGGGGCTTGACAGATACGCAGTATTTT
CDR3: CASSLRGGLTDTQYF

V: TRBV19
D: .
J: TRBJ2-5
size: .
DNA: TGTGCCAGTAGTATAACCGGGGGGCGAGAGACCCAGTACTTC
CDR3: CASSITGGRETQYF

V: TRBV6-5
D: .
J: TRBJ1-5
size: .
DNA: TGTGCCAGCAGTCCAGGGGCATATAGCAATCAGCCCCAGCATTTT
CDR3: CASSPGAYSNQPQHF

V: TRBV7-2
D: TRBD1
J: TRBJ1-4
size: .
DNA: TGTGCCAGCAGCCTGGGACAGCTTAATGAAAAACTGTTTTTT
CDR3: CASSLGQLNEKLFF

V: TRBV27
D: TRBD1
J: TRBJ1-5
size: .
DNA: TGTGCCAGCAGTTCGACTCGACAGGGGGGGGATCAGCCCCAGCATTTT
CDR3: CASSSTRQGGDQPQHF

V: TRBV10-1
D: TRBD1
J: TRBJ1-1
size: once
DNA: TGCGCCAGCAGTAGGACAGGACTGAACACTGAAGCTTTCTTT
CDR3: CASSRTGLNTEAFF

V: TRBV19
D: TRBD1
J: TRBJ2-3
size: .
DNA: TGTGCCAGTAGTATAGGCATTAGACAGGGGAACACAGATACGCAGTATTTT
CDR3: CASSIGIRQGNTDTQYF

V: TRBV27
D: TRBD1
J: TRBJ2-2
size: .
DNA: TGTGCCAGCAGAGGGGGCAGCGCGAACACCGGGGAGCTGTTTTTT
CDR3: CASRGGSANTGELFF

V: TRBV7-9
D: TRBD2
J: TRBJ2-1
size: .
DNA: TGTGCCAGCAGCCCCGGAGCGGGAGAACATGAGCAGTTCTTC
CDR3: CASSPGAGEHEQFF

V: TRBV5-4
D: TRBD1
J: TRBJ1-5
size: .
DNA: TGTGCCAGCAGTCAAGACAGGGGTCGTGGCCAGCCCCAGCATTTT
CDR3: CASSQDRGRGQPQHF

V: TRBV7-3
D: .
J: TRBJ2-3
size: .
DNA: TGTGCCAGCAGCTTAGAGGGGCGGGGTGGCACAGATACGCAGTATTTT
CDR3: CASSLEGRGGTDTQYF

V: TRBV7-9
D: TRBD1
J: TRBJ1-4
size: .
DNA: TGTGCCAGCAGCCGAAGAGGGGGGACAGTTAATGAAAAACTGTTTTTT
CDR3: CASSRRGGTVNEKLFF

V: TRBV4-1
D: .
J: TRBJ2-2
size: .
DNA: TGCGCCAGCAGCCTGGGAGTCTCCAACACCGGGGAGCTGTTTTTT
CDR3: CASSLGVSNTGELFF

V: TRBV27
D: .
J: TRBJ1-6
size: .
DNA: TGTGCCAGCAGTTTAGTTCGCTCCTATAATTCACCCCTCCACTTT
CDR3: CASSLVRSYNSPLHF

V: TRBV6-5
D: TRBD1
J: TRBJ1-1
size: .
DNA: TGTGCCAGCACCGAGGGACAGGGGGGAACTGAAGCTTTCTTT
CDR3: CASTEGQGGTEAFF

V: TRBV27
D: TRBD2
J: TRBJ2-5
size: .
DNA: TGTGCCAGCAGGGGAATAGCGGGGGGATACCAAGAGACCCAGTACTTC
CDR3: CASRGIAGGYQETQYF

V: TRBV5-1
D: TRBD1
J: TRBJ2-1
size: once
DNA: TGCGCCAGCAGCTCGGGCTATCCAGGGGGCAGAGGGAATGAGCAGTTCTTC
CDR3: CASSSGYPGGRGNEQFF

V: TRBV7-6
D: TRBD2
J: TRBJ2-2
size: .
DNA: TGTGCCAGCAGCTTAAATCCGGCGGGAGTAGCGACCGGGGAGCTGTTTTTT
CDR3: CASSLNPAGVATGELFF

V: TRBV12-5
D: TRBD2
J: TRBJ2-7
size: .
DNA: TGTGCTAGTGGTTTGGTACACGCCGCTAGCGGGTTTAGCTCCTACGAGCAGTACTTC
CDR3: CASGLVHAASGFSSYEQYF

V: TRBV9
D: .
J: TRBJ2-3
size: .
DNA: TGTGCCAGCAGCGTAGAGGGAGCGGTAACAGATACGCAGTATTTT
CDR3: CASSVEGAVTDTQYF

V: TRBV5-1
D: TRBD1
J: TRBJ2-2
size: .
DNA: TGCGCCAGCAGCTCTAGGGACAGCACTGCTTGGACCGGGGAGCTGTTTTTT
CDR3: CASSSRDSTAWTGELFF

V: TRBV18
D: TRBD1
J: TRBJ1-5
size: .
DNA: TGTGCCAGCTCACGGGGGACAGGTAATCAGCCCCAGCATTTT
CDR3: CASSRGTGNQPQHF

V: TRBV2
D: .
J: TRBJ1-4
size: .
DNA: TGTGCCAGCAGTGATTTTCCCCCGGGAACTAATGAAAAACTGTTTTTT
CDR3: CASSDFPPGTNEKLFF

V: TRBV5-6
D: .
J: TRBJ2-7
size: .
DNA: TGTGCCAGCAGCTCAGGTGGGTTTAACGAGCAGTACTTC
CDR3: CASSSGGFNEQYF

V: TRBV23-1
D: TRBD1
J: TRBJ2-1
size: .
DNA: TGCGCCAGCAGTCCGGGGACAGGGGGCAACACCTACAATGAGCAGTTCTTC
CDR3: CASSPGTGGNTYNEQFF

V: TRBV6-2/TRBV6-3
D: TRBD1
J: TRBJ1-5
size: .
DNA: TGTGCCAGCAGCAAAGTCCCGGGACAGGGTTCGCGGAATCAGCCCCAGCATTTT
CDR3: CASSKVPGQGSRNQPQHF

V: TRBV10-1
D: TRBD2
J: TRBJ2-5
size: .
DNA: TGCGCCACCAGAGGGAGGGTATGGGAGACCCAGTACTTC
CDR3: CATRGRVWETQYF

V: TRBV29-1
D: TRBD2
J: TRBJ2-1
size: .
DNA: TGCAGCGTCAGGGGGCTAGCGGGAGACAATGAGCAGTTCTTC
CDR3: CSVRGLAGDNEQFF

V: TRBV6-2/TRBV6-3
D: .
J: TRBJ1-2
size: once
DNA: TGTGCCAGCAGTACTGGCCCCCTTAGACGGACTTCTAACTATGGCTACACCTTC
CDR3: CASSTGPLRRTSNYGYTF

V: TRBV10-3
D: TRBD1
J: TRBJ2-7
size: .
DNA: TGTGCCATCAGAGGGACAGTAAAAGCCTACGAGCAGTACTTC
CDR3: CAIRGTVKAYEQYF